This entry lists 18 T cell receptor beta chains sequenced from one sample in a study of technical replicates of blood from a few donors (dated by TCRdb to the late 2010s). To prepare the library, the immunoSEQ multiplex PCR assay was applied. TCRdb's version of the immuneACCESS table is confined to in-frame rearrangements and falls short of the full clone set. An unresolved V gene accounts for under half of the shortfall where checked; the remainder is of unknown origin. Within this sample are about 94,000 clones, with roughly 96% of them counted one time only. The ten largest clones add up to over 0.2% of the sample. Sample: T cells isolated from PBMCs. These receptors originate from a human donor in good health.

This chain connects TRBV7-9 to TRBJ1-1, with D uncertain. The CDR3 extends over 15 amino acids. The germline V and J ends were trimmed by 2 bases and 7 bases, with 17 bases remaining between them. From germline, CDR1 is SEHNR and CDR2 FQNEAQ (reference sequence). The CDR3 bases are TGTGCCAGCAGCTTAAATCCAGGAGGGCAAAGTGAAGCTTTCTTT. Translated, it gives CASSLNPGGQSEAFF.

This sequence joins TRBV2 and TRBJ1-1; tentatively, D is TRBD1 (6 bases). The V gene's germline CDR1 is SNHLY and CDR2 FYNNEI. CDR3 size: 13 residues. Trimming took 1 base from V and 3 from J, leaving 6 bases between them. The CDR3 sequence is CASSEDRDTEAFF. CDR3 DNA sequence: TGTGCCAGCAGTGAAGACAGGGACACTGAAGCTTTCTTT.

J is TRBJ2-5 and V is TRBV20-1, with D possibly being TRBD2 (6 bases). This CDR3 contains 11 residues. The germline gives CDR1 DFQATT, CDR2 SNEGSKA (reference sequence). V lost 7 bases, J lost 4 bases, and 10 bases lay in between. The CDR3 is CSVRDSETQYF. The CDR3 nucleotides are TGCAGTGTTAGGGACTCAGAGACCCAGTACTTC.

The CDR3 bases are TGTGCCTGGGGCCGCAGGGATACGAGCTATGGCTACACCTTC. It translates to CAWGRRDTSYGYTF. This rearrangement joins TRBV30 to TRBJ1-2, with a possible D match to TRBD1 (5 bases). CDR1 and CDR2 (germline): GTSNPN, SVGIG (reference sequence). The CDR3 loop spans 14 amino acids. The germline V and J ends were trimmed by 5 bases and 4 bases, with 17 bases remaining between them.

V and J are TRBV19 and TRBJ2-2; the match to TRBD2 covers 11 bases. Unmatched junction bases numbered 12, after V lost 6 bases and J lost 6 bases. The CDR3 runs 17 residues. Germline V gene lookup returns CDR1 LNHDA and CDR2 SQIVND (reference sequence). DNA of the CDR3: TGTGCCAGTAGGGAGGGTTATAGCGGGAGGGTATCCGGGGAGCTGTTTTTT. It encodes CASREGYSGRVSGELFF.

The CDR3 region has the DNA TGTGCCAGCAGTTCAGGGGGGCGAACCGGGGAGCTGTTTTTT. Translating gives CASSSGGRTGELFF. V usage is TRBV6-5 and J usage is TRBJ2-2; D possibly corresponds to TRBD1 (7 bases). The V gene's germline CDR1 is MNHEY and CDR2 SVGAGI. This CDR3 contains 14 residues. V was pared by 4 bases and J by 5 bases, with 11 bases between.

For the CDR3, the DNA is TGCGCCAGCAGCTTGGGAGTAGCCAAAAACATTCAGTACTTC. Protein: CASSLGVAKNIQYF. The chain couples TRBV5-1 to TRBJ2-4; D gene ambiguous. V gave up 0 bases and J gave up 0 bases, with 4 bases separating them. CDR3 length equals 14 residues. CDR1 and CDR2 from the germline V gene are SGHRS and YFSETQ.

This chain connects TRBV4-1 to TRBJ1-5, with 8 bases aligning to TRBD1. The CDR3 contains 16 residues. Trimming cost V 2 bases and J 6 bases; bases outside gene matches: 9. Germline V lookup: CDR1 MGHRA, CDR2 YSYEKL. The CDR3 spells CASSQPGTGISQPQHF. In DNA form, the CDR3 reads TGCGCCAGCAGCCAACCTGGGACAGGCATAAGTCAGCCCCAGCATTTT.

The CDR3 is CASSIYGDGYTF. In nucleotides, the CDR3 is TGTGCCAGTAGTATCTACGGAGATGGCTACACCTTC. The chain links TRBV19 to TRBJ1-2; D remains ambiguous. The V and J ends lost 3 bases and 6 bases respectively, with 8 bases between them. CDR1 is LNHDA and CDR2 is SQIVND in the germline V gene (reference sequence). The CDR3 is 12 amino acids.

J is TRBJ2-5 and V is TRBV18; 8 bases align to TRBD2. From germline, CDR1 is KGHSH and CDR2 LQKENI. CDR3 length: 16 residues. After removal of 0 bases from V and 10 bases from J, the junction contained 13 bases not matched to a gene. CDR3 bases: TGTGCCAGCTCACCACCGTTGCGGGGGGCCGCCTCGATCCAGTACTTC. Its translation: CASSPPLRGAASIQYF.

The J gene is TRBJ2-1, the V gene TRBV16; D is perhaps TRBD2 (5 bases). This CDR3 has 15 amino acids. Germline V CDR1 and CDR2: KGHSY, FQNENV. Trimming took 2 bases from V and 3 from J, leaving 11 bases between them. This CDR3 is CASSQNGEGYNEQFF. The CDR3 coding sequence is TGTGCCAGCAGCCAAAACGGAGAGGGCTACAATGAGCAGTTCTTC.

The V and J genes are TRBV27 and TRBJ2-1, with TRBD2 identical over 10 bases. The CDR3 sequence is 15 residues long. The V segment lost 6 bases and the J segment 3 bases; nucleotides outside the gene matches: 5. CDR1 is MNHEY, CDR2 SMNVEV, per germline (reference sequence). The CDR3: CASRLAGVYYNEQFF. CDR3 in DNA: TGTGCCAGCAGGCTAGCGGGAGTGTACTACAATGAGCAGTTCTTC.

The J gene is TRBJ2-3, the V gene TRBV7-3; the match to TRBD1 covers 9 bases. The V gene end was trimmed by 5 bases and the J gene end by 6 bases; junction bases not matched to a gene: 9. CDR1 and CDR2 from the germline V gene are SGHTA and FQGTGA. The CDR3 consists of 15 residues. The CDR3 loop is CASSPSGQGTDTQYF. Here the CDR3 DNA reads TGTGCCAGCAGCCCCAGCGGACAGGGGACGGATACGCAGTATTTT.

This clone was counted once. Other DNA sequences in this specimen translate into the identical CDR3. The chain is built from TRBV6-1 and TRBJ1-1; D perhaps matches TRBD1 (6 bases). Trimming shortened V by 7 bases and J by 8 bases, and 20 bases separated the two germline ends. The CDR3 covers 14 residues. Germline V CDR1 and CDR2: MNHNS, SASEGT. CDR3 sequence: CASNFNRDIPEAFF. The CDR3 DNA is TGTGCCAGCAACTTCAACAGGGACATTCCCGAAGCTTTCTTT.

The chain combines TRBV5-4 with TRBJ2-1; 7 bases are a match to TRBD2. Germline assignment: CDR1 SGHNT and CDR2 YYREEE (reference sequence). The CDR3 consists of 16 residues. Trimming removed 0 bases from V and 3 bases from J; junction bases left unmatched: 6. CDR3 sequence reads: CASSLGWGGVYNEQFF. Written as DNA, the CDR3 is TGTGCCAGCAGCTTGGGTTGGGGGGGTGTCTACAATGAGCAGTTCTTC. Full variable domain (outside the CDR3, taken from reference TRBV5-4 and TRBJ2-1): ETGVTQSPTHLIKTRGQQVTLRCSSQSGHNTVSWYQQALGQGPQFIFQYYREEENGRGNFPPRFSGLQFPNYSSELNVNALELDDSALYLCASSLGWGGVYNEQFFGPGTRLTVL.

The genes are TRBV6-6 and TRBJ1-3; weak D call: TRBD1 (6 bases). Trimming took off 2 bases at V and 1 base at J, with 12 bases between the two ends. Germline CDR1 is MNHNY and CDR2 is SVGAGI (reference sequence). This CDR3 region has 16 residues. The CDR3 spells CASSYIQGLSGNTIYF. The CDR3 region has the DNA TGTGCCAGCAGTTACATACAGGGTCTATCTGGAAACACCATATATTTT.

The chain employs TRBV5-1 and TRBJ2-7; a possible D gene is TRBD2 (6 bases). Germline CDR1 SGHRS, CDR2 YFSETQ. The CDR3 is 14 residues long. V lost 3 bases, J lost 0 bases, and 10 bases lay in between. CDR3 sequence (DNA): TGCGCCAGCAGCTCGACTAGTTTCTCCTACGAGCAGTACTTC. Translating gives CASSSTSFSYEQYF.

The gene calls are TRBV7-9 and TRBJ2-7; 11 bases line up with TRBD1. The CDR3 is made up of 15 amino acids. The V gene end was trimmed by 4 bases and the J gene end by 5 bases; junction bases not matched to a gene: 7. Germline-derived CDR1 and CDR2 are SEHNR and FQNEAQ (reference sequence). CDR3 region: CASSSLDRGLHEQYF. The CDR3 DNA sequence: TGTGCCAGCAGCTCCCTGGACAGGGGGCTACACGAGCAGTACTTC.